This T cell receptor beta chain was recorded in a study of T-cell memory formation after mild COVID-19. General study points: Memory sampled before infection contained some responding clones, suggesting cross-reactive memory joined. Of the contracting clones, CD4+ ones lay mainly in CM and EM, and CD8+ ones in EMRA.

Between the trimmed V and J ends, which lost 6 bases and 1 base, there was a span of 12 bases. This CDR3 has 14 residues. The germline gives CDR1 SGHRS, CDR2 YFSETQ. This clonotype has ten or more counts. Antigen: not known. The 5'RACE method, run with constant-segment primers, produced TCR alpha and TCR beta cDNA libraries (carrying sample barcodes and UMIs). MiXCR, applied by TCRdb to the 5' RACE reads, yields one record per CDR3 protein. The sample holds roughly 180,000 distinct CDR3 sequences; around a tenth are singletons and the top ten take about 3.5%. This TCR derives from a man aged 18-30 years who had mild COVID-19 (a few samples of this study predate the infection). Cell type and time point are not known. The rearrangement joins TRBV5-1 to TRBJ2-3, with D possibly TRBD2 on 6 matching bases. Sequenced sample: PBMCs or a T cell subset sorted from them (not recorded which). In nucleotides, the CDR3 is TGCGCCAGCACTGCCGGGGGTCGCACAGATACGCAGTATTTT. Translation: CASTAGGRTDTQYF. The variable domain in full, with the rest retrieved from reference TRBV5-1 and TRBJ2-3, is KAGVTQTPRYLIKTRGQQVTLSCSPISGHRSVSWYQQTPGQGLQFLFEYFSETQRNKGNFPGRFSGRQFSNSRSEMNVSTLELGDSALYLCASTAGGRTDTQYFGPGTRLTVL.